A single sample gave rise to the 18 T cell receptor beta chains below, sequenced in a study of OX40 agonist ivuxolimab in advanced cancers. Clones were sequenced by immunoSEQ multiplex PCR, and TCRdb holds only the in-frame ones, with some missing. The sample gives about 59,000 clones, around 84% of which show up once; around 25% is in the top ten. Sample: CD4+ or CD8+ T cells sorted from blood, taken in a trial of the OX40 agonist ivuxolimab. Receptors originate from an adult with an advanced solid tumor such as melanoma, head and neck, liver or kidney cancer.

The V call is TRBV7-8, the J call TRBJ1-1; D ambiguous. The V end was cut by 0 bases, the J end by 1 base, with 9 bases between. In germline, CDR1 is SGHVS, CDR2 FQNEAQ. The CDR3 runs to 15 residues. CDR3 sequence reads: CASSLALPQNTEAFF. Here the CDR3 DNA reads TGTGCCAGCAGCTTAGCGCTACCACAGAACACTGAAGCTTTCTTT.

The chain carries TRBV15 and TRBJ1-4; D remains unclear. Germline CDR1 is LNHNV and CDR2 is YYDKDF (reference sequence). The germline V and J ends were trimmed by 0 bases and 0 bases, with 8 bases remaining between them. CDR3 length equals 16 residues. The CDR3 sequence is CATSRDRKATNEKLFF. In DNA, the CDR3 is TGTGCCACCAGCAGAGACAGAAAGGCAACTAATGAAAAACTGTTTTTT. The whole variable domain, filled in from reference TRBV15 and TRBJ1-4, reads DAMVIQNPRYQVTQFGKPVTLSCSQTLNHNVMYWYQQKSSQAPKLLFHYYDKDFNNEADTPDNFQSRRPNTSFCFLDIRSPGLGDTAMYLCATSRDRKATNEKLFFGSGTQLSVL.

This chain links TRBV27 with TRBJ1-1, with D perhaps matching TRBD1 (5 bases). The CDR3 loop spans 15 amino acids. The V end was cut by 2 bases, the J end by 0 bases, with 10 bases between. CDR1 MNHEY and CDR2 SMNVEV come from the germline V gene (reference sequence). CDR3 DNA sequence: TGTGCCAGCAGTTTAGAGGGACGGCTGAACACTGAAGCTTTCTTT. Its protein product is CASSLEGRLNTEAFF.

This clone was seen a few times. This chain connects TRBV6-5 to TRBJ1-4; 8 bases align to TRBD1. The CDR3 runs to 14 residues. The trim removed 7 bases at V and 5 bases at J, leaving 6 bases unmatched. CDR1 is MNHEY, CDR2 SVGAGI, per germline. Here the CDR3 DNA reads TGTGCCAGCAAACCGGGACAGGTGAATGAAAAACTGTTTTTT. It encodes CASKPGQVNEKLFF.

A few counts support this clone. CDR3 loop: CASSPGLSTYEQYF. CDR3 sequence (DNA): TGTGCCAGCTCACCAGGGCTATCTACCTACGAGCAGTACTTC. The V and J genes are TRBV18 and TRBJ2-7; D uncertain. The CDR3 is 14 residues long. V dropped 2 bases and J dropped 2 bases, with 10 bases sitting between them. Per germline, CDR1 KGHSH and CDR2 LQKENI.

This sequence joins TRBV10-3 and TRBJ1-5, with D unresolved. V lost 2 bases and J 4 bases, leaving 3 bases between the germline ends. CDR3 length equals 12 residues. The germline V gene encodes CDR1 ENHRY and CDR2 SYGVKD. The CDR3 region has the DNA TGTGCCATCAGTGAGCCTAATCAGCCCCAGCATTTT. This codes for CAISEPNQPQHF.

V and J are TRBV28 and TRBJ1-3; TRBD1 matches 9 bases. The CDR3 length is 14 residues. Trimming at V came to 5 bases and at J to 6 bases, leaving 5 bases not matched to a gene. From germline, CDR1 is MDHEN and CDR2 SYDVKM. The CDR3 DNA reads as TGTGCCAGCAGTAAACAGGGGGCTGCAAACACCATATATTTT. This codes for CASSKQGAANTIYF. Filled out from reference TRBV28 and TRBJ1-3, the complete variable domain reads DVKVTQSSRYLVKRTGEKVFLECVQDMDHENMFWYRQDPGLGLRLIYFSYDVKMKEKGDIPEGYSVSREKKERFSLILESASTNQTSMYLCASSKQGAANTIYFGEGSWLTVV.

The J gene is TRBJ2-7, the V gene TRBV19; 9 bases fit TRBD2. Germline loops: CDR1 LNHDA, CDR2 SQIVND (reference sequence). The CDR3 totals 14 residues. V was clipped by 9 bases and J by 4 bases; unmatched bases: 10. CDR3 in DNA: TGTGCCAGCAGACGGGCTAGCGGGACTTACGAGCAGTACTTC. Amino acids: CASRRASGTYEQYF.

This chain connects TRBV5-1 to TRBJ2-2; D unresolved. V was trimmed by 0 bases and J by 3 bases, leaving 6 bases between them. Germline CDR1 is SGHRS and CDR2 is YFSETQ. The CDR3 length is 14 residues. CDR3 nucleotide sequence: TGCGCCAGCAGCTTGGCATTGGACACCGGGGAGCTGTTTTTT. Its protein product is CASSLALDTGELFF.

The chain couples TRBV19 to TRBJ2-3, with no clear D. V dropped 7 bases and J dropped 1 base, with 12 bases sitting between them. The CDR3 consists of 14 residues. Germline V gives CDR1 LNHDA, CDR2 SQIVND (reference sequence). CDR3 DNA: TGTGCCAGTACCCGGAGAGCTGGCACAGATACGCAGTATTTT. This codes for CASTRRAGTDTQYF. The variable domain in full, with the rest retrieved from reference TRBV19 and TRBJ2-3, is DGGITQSPKYLFRKEGQNVTLSCEQNLNHDAMYWYRQDPGQGLRLIYYSQIVNDFQKGDIAEGYSVSREKKESFPLTVTSAQKNPTAFYLCASTRRAGTDTQYFGPGTRLTVL.

The chain is built from TRBV6-6 and TRBJ2-1, with D unresolved. Per the germline V gene, CDR1 is MNHNY and CDR2 is SVGAGI (reference sequence). V lost 0 bases, J lost 8 bases, and 5 bases lay in between. This CDR3 comprises 12 residues. CDR3 residues: CASSYSGDEQFF. CDR3 sequence (DNA): TGTGCCAGCAGTTACTCTGGGGATGAGCAGTTCTTC.

This clone was seen only once. V is TRBV7-9 and J is TRBJ2-1; 9 bases are a match to TRBD1. Germline trimming cut 1 base from V and 5 bases from J; bases unmatched to any gene: 15. The CDR3 is 19 residues long. Germline CDR1 and CDR2: SEHNR and FQNEAQ (reference sequence). CDR3 DNA sequence: TGTGCCAGCAGCTTAGGGGGACAGGGACAAACGGGGCCAAACAATGAGCAGTTCTTC. Its translation is CASSLGGQGQTGPNNEQFF.

CDR3 protein: CASSLVGRGDGYTF. DNA for the CDR3: TGTGCCAGCAGCTTGGTGGGCAGGGGGGATGGCTACACCTTC. The chain employs TRBV5-4 and TRBJ1-2; 7 bases agree with TRBD1. V lost 0 bases, J lost 6 bases, and 5 bases stayed unmatched. From germline, CDR1 is SGHNT and CDR2 YYREEE (reference sequence). CDR3 size: 14 residues.

The V call is TRBV19, the J call TRBJ2-1, with D hard to call. Per the germline V gene, CDR1 is LNHDA and CDR2 is SQIVND (reference sequence). This CDR3 spans 12 amino acids. With 4 bases removed from V and 5 bases from J, the gap between germline ends came to 6 bases. CDR3 in DNA: TGTGCCAGTAGTAACACTGACAATGAGCAGTTCTTC. Translation gives CASSNTDNEQFF.

The chain joins TRBV6-6 to TRBJ1-1, with TRBD1 matching over 7 bases. CDR3 length equals 16 residues. V lost 3 bases, J lost 0 bases, and 7 bases stayed unmatched. Germline V gene lookup returns CDR1 MNHNY and CDR2 SVGAGI (reference sequence). Written as DNA, the CDR3 is TGTGCCAGCAGTTATCCTCGGGACAGTATGAACACTGAAGCTTTCTTT. As protein: CASSYPRDSMNTEAFF.

The chain links TRBV29-1 to TRBJ1-2; D possibly corresponds to TRBD1 (6 bases). Trimming removed 4 bases from V and 5 bases from J, with 14 bases in between. Germline V CDR1 and CDR2: SQVTM, ANQGSEA. There are 13 residues in the CDR3. The CDR3 nucleotides read TGCAGCGTTGGCTCAGGGGAAAATTATGGCTACACCTTC. This translates into CSVGSGENYGYTF.

V is TRBV15 and J is TRBJ1-2; TRBD1 is a possible D gene (5 bases). Germline-derived CDR1 and CDR2 are LNHNV and YYDKDF (reference sequence). The CDR3 is 15 residues long. V gave up 0 bases and J gave up 3 bases, with 11 bases separating them. CDR3 in amino acids: CATSRDRGDHYGYTF. The CDR3 coding sequence is TGTGCCACCAGCAGAGATCGGGGGGATCACTATGGCTACACCTTC.

The rearrangement uses TRBV28 and TRBJ2-4; weak D call: TRBD1 (5 bases). Trimming cost V 3 bases and J 3 bases, with 15 bases left between them. Germline CDR1 is MDHEN and CDR2 is SYDVKM. The length of the CDR3 is 16 residues. CDR3 coding DNA: TGTGCCAGCAGTTTTTCCCCTACTACAGGCAAAAACATTCAGTACTTC. Amino acid sequence: CASSFSPTTGKNIQYF.